This T cell receptor (beta chain) was found in a study of shared clonotypes between healthy human individuals. V was pared by 1 base and J by 4 bases, with 4 bases of the junction left unmatched. CDR1 is ENHRY and CDR2 is SYGVKD in the germline V gene. CDR3 length equals 15 residues. Naive CD8 cells comprised CD45RO-negative, CCR7-positively selected cells, excluding terminally differentiated effector memory CD45RA+ cells. Those who donated were healthy HIV-negative adults, with no recent acute infections or vaccinations reported. Sequencing was performed with immunoSEQ multiplex PCR; in TCRdb, only in-frame clones are kept and a portion is missing. This table has hundreds of thousands of clones, nearly 95% appearing once.

The clonotype comes from a man under 40 in good health. The chain joins TRBV10-3 to TRBJ2-1; 7 bases line up with TRBD2. The sample comprised naive CD8+ T cells sorted from blood. The CDR3 DNA reads TGTGCCATCAGTGAGTGGCTAGCGGAATACAATGAGCAGTTCTTC. Translation gives CAISEWLAEYNEQFF.